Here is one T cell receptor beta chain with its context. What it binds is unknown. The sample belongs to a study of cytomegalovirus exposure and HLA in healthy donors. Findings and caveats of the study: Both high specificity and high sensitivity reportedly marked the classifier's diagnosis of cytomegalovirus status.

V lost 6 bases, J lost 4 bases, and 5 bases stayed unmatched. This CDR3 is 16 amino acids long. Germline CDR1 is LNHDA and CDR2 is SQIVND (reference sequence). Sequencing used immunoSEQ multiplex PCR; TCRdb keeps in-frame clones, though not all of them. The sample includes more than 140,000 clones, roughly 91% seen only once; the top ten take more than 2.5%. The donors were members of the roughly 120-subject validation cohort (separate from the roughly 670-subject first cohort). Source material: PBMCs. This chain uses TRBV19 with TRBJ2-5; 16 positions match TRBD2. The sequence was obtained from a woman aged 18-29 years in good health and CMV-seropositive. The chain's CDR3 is CASRPGTSGGGETQYF. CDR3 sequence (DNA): TGTGCCAGTAGGCCTGGGACTAGCGGGGGGGGAGAGACCCAGTACTTC.